A single sample gave rise to the 10 T cell receptor beta chains below, sequenced in a study of blood T cells in healthy people across ages (dated by TCRdb to 2013 to 2016). The receptor library was made with 5' RACE. The instrument was an Illumina HiSeq 2500. The second PCR ran for about 7 to 11 cycles and used a J-beta primer mix along with a sample-barcoded 5' primer. TCRdb took the public reads, trimmed them with fastp at Q25, ran MiXCR for clone calling and kept in-frame beta chains. For every CDR3 protein sequence, its rows merge into one entry that carries the most common genes and DNA. This sample gives approximately 800,000 distinct CDR3 sequences in total; around 25% of them show up just once. The top ten clonotypes cover 3% of the sample. These data were also reused for a study on T cells of mothers and their children.

Sequencing input: blood. The receptors originated from a boy aged 5-17 years in good health.

This clonotype was seen a handful of times. As DNA, the CDR3 is TGCGCCAGCCGGTTGATGGACGGGACGAACACCATATATTTT. Translating it yields CASRLMDGTNTIYF. The chain couples TRBV5-1 to TRBJ1-3, with D possibly being TRBD1 (5 bases). The CDR3 consists of 14 residues. Germline values: CDR1 SGHRS, CDR2 YFSETQ. V was clipped by 7 bases and J by 7 bases, with 18 bases between them.

The V and J genes are TRBV5-4 and TRBJ2-5, with 7 bases aligning to TRBD1. The V segment lost 4 bases and the J segment 1 base; nucleotides outside the gene matches: 7. Germline assignment: CDR1 SGHNT and CDR2 YYREEE (reference sequence). The CDR3 runs to 15 residues. CDR3 residues: CASSPQGYGQETQYF. The CDR3 DNA is TGTGCCAGCAGCCCACAGGGGTATGGCCAAGAGACCCAGTACTTC.

This clonotype was observed a few times. The chain has TRBV4-1 and TRBJ2-7; no definite D call. V was clipped by 4 bases and J by 3 bases, with 13 bases between them. Germline loops: CDR1 MGHRA, CDR2 YSYEKL. This CDR3 is 14 amino acids long. The CDR3 reads CASSPEDGGYEQYF. The CDR3 DNA reads TGCGCCAGCAGCCCAGAAGACGGCGGCTACGAGCAGTACTTC.

The chain has TRBV28 and TRBJ2-2, with 7 bases identical to TRBD2. Trimming removed 7 bases from V and 4 bases from J; junction bases left unmatched: 6. Germline V CDR1 and CDR2: MDHEN, SYDVKM. The CDR3 runs 14 residues. The CDR3 loop is CASTPGGTTGELFF. The CDR3 bases are TGTGCCAGCACCCCCGGGGGGACCACCGGGGAGCTGTTTTTT. Using reference TRBV28 and TRBJ2-2 for the parts outside the CDR3, the full variable domain is DVKVTQSSRYLVKRTGEKVFLECVQDMDHENMFWYRQDPGLGLRLIYFSYDVKMKEKGDIPEGYSVSREKKERFSLILESASTNQTSMYLCASTPGGTTGELFFGEGSRLTVL.

This rearrangement joins TRBV18 to TRBJ1-2; D gene ambiguous. Germline CDR1 is KGHSH and CDR2 is LQKENI. This CDR3 has 16 residues. The V gene lost 3 bases and the J gene lost 3 bases, with 17 bases spanning the gap. CDR3 sequence (DNA): TGTGCCAGCTCACCTTTCTCAGAACCTGCTCACTATGGCTACACCTTC. Its protein is CASSPFSEPAHYGYTF. The full variable domain, with the rest looked up from reference TRBV18 and TRBJ1-2, is NAGVMQNPRHLVRRRGQEARLRCSPMKGHSHVYWYRQLPEEGLKFMVYLQKENIIDESGMPKERFSAEFPKEGPSILRIQQVVRGDSAAYFCASSPFSEPAHYGYTFGSGTRLTVV.

The J gene is TRBJ2-4, the V gene TRBV28; 11 nucleotides align to TRBD2. Unmatched junction bases numbered 4, after V lost 6 bases and J lost 6 bases. The CDR3 has 14 amino acids. The germline gives CDR1 MDHEN, CDR2 SYDVKM. The CDR3 DNA reads as TGTGCCAGCAGGCCTGGACTAGCGGGAAACATTCAGTACTTC. It codes for CASRPGLAGNIQYF.

Here the CDR3 reads CSGTSGQETQYF. Here the CDR3 DNA reads TGCAGCGGTACTAGCGGCCAAGAGACCCAGTACTTC. This chain connects TRBV29-1 to TRBJ2-5; 8 bases fit TRBD2. The CDR3 totals 12 residues. The junction had 2 bases not matched to a gene; V was cut back by 7 bases and J by 1 base. The germline gives CDR1 SQVTM, CDR2 ANQGSEA.

The rearrangement links TRBV20-1 to TRBJ2-1, with 7 bases lining up with TRBD1. CDR1 DFQATT and CDR2 SNEGSKA come from the germline V gene (reference sequence). After removal of 6 bases from V and 8 bases from J, the junction contained 4 bases not matched to a gene. The CDR3 spans 11 residues. The CDR3 DNA follows: TGCAGTGCCTACGACAGGGATGAGCAGTTCTTC. Its translation is CSAYDRDEQFF.

This clonotype occurred a few times. V gene TRBV6-1 combines with J gene TRBJ1-1; the D gene is possibly TRBD1 (5 bases). CDR3 length: 15 amino acids. Trimming left V 6 bases short and J 2 bases short, with 16 bases between. Germline V gene data show CDR1 as MNHNS and CDR2 as SASEGT. DNA for the CDR3: TGTGCCAGCAGGCTGGGTAGGGGAACTAACACTGAAGCTTTCTTT. It encodes CASRLGRGTNTEAFF.

The table lists this clonotype with a few counts. J is TRBJ1-1 and V is TRBV6-6; unclear D gene. The ends were cut back, 7 bases at V and 0 bases at J, with 9 bases in the middle. CDR1 is MNHNY and CDR2 is SVGAGI in the germline V gene (reference sequence). This CDR3 contains 13 residues. CDR3 DNA: TGTGCCAGCACCCCCTCCATGAACACTGAAGCTTTCTTT. Encoded protein: CASTPSMNTEAFF.